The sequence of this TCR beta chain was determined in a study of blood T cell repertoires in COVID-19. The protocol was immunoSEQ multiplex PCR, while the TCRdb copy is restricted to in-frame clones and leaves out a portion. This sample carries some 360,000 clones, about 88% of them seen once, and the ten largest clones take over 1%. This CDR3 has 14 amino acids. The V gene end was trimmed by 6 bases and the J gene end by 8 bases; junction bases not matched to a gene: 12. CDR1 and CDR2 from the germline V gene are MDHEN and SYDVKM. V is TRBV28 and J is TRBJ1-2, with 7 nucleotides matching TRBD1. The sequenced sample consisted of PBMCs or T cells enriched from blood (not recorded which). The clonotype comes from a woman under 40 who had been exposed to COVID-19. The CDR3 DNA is TGTGCCAGCAGCCCAACCCCGACAGGGCTCGGCTACACCTTC. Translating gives CASSPTPTGLGYTF.